This T cell receptor beta chain was retrieved from a study of memory CD4+ T cells and cytomegalovirus serostatus (dated 2019 in TCRdb). At the level of the whole study: A total of roughly 35 healthy Belgian adults, of whom 9 were CMV seropositive and about 24 were CMV seronegative, were included in the cohort. To replicate a published TCR-based CMV serostatus classifier, the study sequenced CD4+ memory TCRbeta repertoires from a Belgian cohort whose cytomegalovirus serostatus was known.

Overall results and qualifications from the work: CMV serostatus prediction reached a median bootstrapped AUC of 0.95 with the original framework and approximately 0.92 with a US-trained random forest. The results were interpreted as suggesting that the CMV-associated TCR signature is largely present in the CD4+ memory repertoire. Among the roughly 160 previously reported CMV-associated TCRbeta sequences, 67 showed up in the CD4+ memory repertoires, with each one found in between one and five individuals. On the Belgian cohort, the classifier built on the original framework reached a median bootstrapped AUC of around 0.95, with a 95% CI of 0.76-1.00. Only CD4+CD45RO+ memory cells were sequenced, unlike the original study, which covered naive and memory CD4+ and CD8+ populations.

Points on this clone: No cognate antigen has been identified for it. Per-nucleotide qualities are absent, and no much larger clonotype sits a single base away.

The Quick-DNA Microprep Kit was used to extract genomic DNA from the sorted cells. Amplification of TCRbeta DNA was done with the immunoSEQ hsTCRbeta kit, following the protocol from the manufacturer. TCRbeta libraries were sequenced on an Illumina MiSeq instrument. In the paper's pipeline: Following removal of out-of-frame sequences, 2,204,828 distinct TCRbeta sequences were retained, with an average of about 70,000 per individual. Each individual was scored according to the count of approximately 170 previously reported CMV-associated TCRbeta sequences and the total productive distinct TCRbeta count. A beta-binomial model was reimplemented in Python, and scikit-learn random forests with default parameters were trained on US cohort data. Classifier performance on the Belgian cohort was summarized as median AUC with percentile confidence intervals over 10,000 bootstrap iterations. What TCRdb holds here is the immuneACCESS table cut down to in-frame rearrangements. Part of the clones is not present; checked against another copy, under half of the missing clones reflect an unresolved V gene, and the others are unexplained. The DNA gave D and trimming, while V, J and clone size come from that table. This sample is represented by 70,000 to 95,000 clones; approximately 84% of them were singletons. The ten most abundant clones make up around 0.78% of the sample.

Between the V and J ends, shortened by 5 bases and 10 bases respectively, the junction contains 15 bases. The CDR3 spans 12 residues, from the cysteine through the phenylalanine. Only the CDR3 DNA is retained, 36 bases long and in frame from the first base. The germline V gene sets CDR1 to SGHRS and CDR2 to YFSETQ. Single viable CD3+CD4+CD8-CD45RO+ cells were sorted as memory CD4+ T cells on a FACSAria II. To determine CMV serostatus, a Roche Elecsys assay was used that detects serum IgG against CMV pp150, pp28, p38 and p52. After thawing, total CD4+ T cells were enriched by positive selection with CD4 magnetic microbeads. The samples came from a different study that was designed specifically to examine the CD4+ T cell memory repertoire. Peripheral blood mononuclear cells were isolated and cryopreserved following standard operating procedures; serum was stored at -80 °C. Staining used CD3-PerCP (BW264/56), CD4-APC (RPA-T4), CD45RO-PE (UCHT1) and CD8-Pacific Orange (3B5) antibodies, with Sytox blue excluding non-viable cells.

The chain links TRBV5-1 with TRBJ1-1, and the D gene may be TRBD1, 6 bases matching. This receptor was obtained from an adult in good health and CMV-seronegative. The specimen was memory CD4+ T cells from blood. The DNA sequence reads TGCGCCAGCAGAGGGGGTAGGGAACCAGCTTTCTTT. This codes for CASRGGREPAFF.